The next 20 T cell receptor beta chains were all read from a single sample in a study of control samples from healthy donors and cancer patients. Measured with immunoSEQ multiplex PCR; TCRdb has only the in-frame clones, and not every one. The sample carries some 120,000 clones, around 86% recorded once. The sequenced sample consisted of blood. The receptors were sampled from a man aged 35-49 years in good health.

A single count supports this clone. This chain connects TRBV24-1 to TRBJ2-3; the D gene is possibly TRBD1 (5 bases). Germline V lookup: CDR1 KGHDR, CDR2 SFDVKD. CDR3 size: 15 residues. The V end was cut by 3 bases, the J end by 2 bases, with 11 bases between. The CDR3 sequence is CATSDVSQATDTQYF. CDR3 nucleotides: TGTGCCACCAGTGATGTCTCACAGGCCACAGATACGCAGTATTTT.

Written as DNA, the CDR3 is TGCGCCAGCAGCTTGACGGTGGGCACCGGGGAGCTGTTTTTT. Translation gives CASSLTVGTGELFF. The V and J genes are TRBV5-1 and TRBJ2-2; D is unclear. Trimming pared 1 base from V and 4 bases from J, leaving 8 bases between. CDR1 and CDR2 (germline): SGHRS, YFSETQ. The CDR3 has 14 residues.

V usage is TRBV24-1 and J usage is TRBJ1-2; TRBD1 aligns across 10 bases. Germline values: CDR1 KGHDR, CDR2 SFDVKD. CDR3 length equals 15 residues. V shed 3 bases, J shed 7 bases, and the junction held 7 bases outside the gene matches. The CDR3 here is CATSDPRRTGGGYTF. CDR3 DNA sequence: TGTGCCACCAGTGATCCACGCCGGACAGGGGGTGGCTACACCTTC.

The chain recombines TRBV19 with TRBJ2-1; 7 bases are shared with TRBD2. There are 16 residues in the CDR3. Looked up from germline, CDR1 is LNHDA and CDR2 is SQIVND (reference sequence). V was pared by 2 bases and J by 5 bases, with 9 bases of the junction left unmatched. For the CDR3, the DNA is TGTGCCAGTAGTATAACTCGGACTAGGATGAACAATGAGCAGTTCTTC. Amino acid sequence: CASSITRTRMNNEQFF. The full variable domain, completed using reference TRBV19 and TRBJ2-1, is DGGITQSPKYLFRKEGQNVTLSCEQNLNHDAMYWYRQDPGQGLRLIYYSQIVNDFQKGDIAEGYSVSREKKESFPLTVTSAQKNPTAFYLCASSITRTRMNNEQFFGPGTRLTVL.

The chain couples TRBV3-1 (or the pseudogene TRBV3-2) to TRBJ1-2, with D tentatively TRBD1 (5 bases). The CDR3 spans 14 residues. With 0 bases removed from V and 9 bases from J, the gap between germline ends came to 14 bases. The germline CDR1 and CDR2 sequences are LGHDT and YNNKEL (reference sequence). CDR3 nucleotide sequence: TGTGCCAGCAGCCAAGATAGGCAGGGAGGGAGCTACACCTTC. Its translation is CASSQDRQGGSYTF.

The CDR3 sequence: CASTQEGYSYNEQFF. CDR3 coding DNA: TGTGCCAGCACCCAGGAGGGATACTCCTACAATGAGCAGTTCTTC. The V gene is TRBV6-5, the J gene TRBJ2-1, with D perhaps matching TRBD2 (6 bases). V was clipped by 7 bases and J by 0 bases, with 13 bases between them. There are 15 residues in the CDR3. The germline V gene encodes CDR1 MNHEY and CDR2 SVGAGI.

The chain carries TRBV5-1 and TRBJ2-7; no definite D call. Trimming pared 0 bases from V and 7 bases from J, leaving 8 bases between. The CDR3 runs to 12 residues. The V gene's germline CDR1 is SGHRS and CDR2 YFSETQ. DNA of the CDR3: TGCGCCAGCAGCTTGGCCTTGAGGGAGCAGTACTTC. Translated: CASSLALREQYF.

The chain links TRBV4-3 to TRBJ2-7; 8 nucleotides line up with TRBD2. The V segment lost 2 bases and the J segment 1 base; nucleotides outside the gene matches: 7. Germline V CDR1 and CDR2: LGHNA, YSLEER. This CDR3 contains 16 residues. The CDR3 sequence is CASSQSGGSGSYEQYF. In nucleotides, the CDR3 is TGCGCCAGCAGCCAATCGGGGGGGTCTGGATCCTACGAGCAGTACTTC.

This chain links TRBV6-4 with TRBJ1-2; perhaps TRBD1 as D (5 bases). This CDR3 has 16 residues. Germline-derived CDR1 and CDR2 are MRHNA and SNTAGT. Trimming shortened V by 5 bases and J by 5 bases, and 21 bases separated the two germline ends. CDR3 nucleotides: TGTGCCAGCAGTCCATCGTGGACCGGGGGGGAATATGGCTACACCTTC. Its protein is CASSPSWTGGEYGYTF.

This chain joins TRBV11-3 and TRBJ1-1, with D tentatively TRBD1 (6 bases). The germline gives CDR1 SGHNT, CDR2 YENEEA. This CDR3 region has 15 residues. Trimming shortened V by 5 bases and J by 0 bases, and 13 bases separated the two germline ends. CDR3 in amino acids: CASSHRVVMNTEAFF. The CDR3 region has the DNA TGTGCCAGCAGCCACAGGGTGGTGATGAACACTGAAGCTTTCTTT. Variable domain in full (rest from reference TRBV11-3 and TRBJ1-1): EAGVVQSPRYKIIEKKQPVAFWCNPISGHNTLYWYLQNLGQGPELLIRYENEEAVDDSQLPKDRFSAERLKGVDSTLKIQPAELGDSAVYLCASSHRVVMNTEAFFGQGTRLTVV.

V is TRBV10-3 and J is TRBJ1-2; D gene unclear. Germline values: CDR1 ENHRY, CDR2 SYGVKD. CDR3 length: 16 amino acids. V dropped 3 bases and J dropped 0 bases, with 14 bases sitting between them. The CDR3 region has the DNA TGTGCCATCAGTGAAGAGGGTTCAGCTACTAACTATGGCTACACCTTC. Residues: CAISEEGSATNYGYTF.

The chain carries TRBV3-1 (or the pseudogene TRBV3-2) and TRBJ1-1; TRBD1 might be the D (6 bases). The CDR3 consists of 15 residues. From germline, CDR1 is LGHDT and CDR2 YNNKEL (reference sequence). Trimming shortened V by 0 bases and J by 5 bases, and 13 bases separated the two germline ends. The CDR3 spells CASSQESQGRTEAFF. In DNA, the CDR3 is TGTGCCAGCAGCCAAGAGTCCCAGGGGAGGACTGAAGCTTTCTTT.

V and J are TRBV30 and TRBJ1-2; D not certain. V gave up 0 bases and J gave up 4 bases, with 9 bases separating them. CDR3 length: 13 amino acids. Germline CDR1 GTSNPN, CDR2 SVGIG (reference sequence). CDR3 sequence: CAWSVRTSYGYTF. In nucleotides, the CDR3 is TGTGCCTGGAGTGTACGCACCAGCTATGGCTACACCTTC. Full variable domain (remainder filled in from reference TRBV30 and TRBJ1-2): SQTIHQWPATLVQPVGSPLSLECTVEGTSNPNLYWYRQAAGRGLQLLFYSVGIGQISSEVPQNLSASRPQDRQFILSSKKLLLSDSGFYLCAWSVRTSYGYTFGSGTRLTVV.

Remarks on this clone: Germline is not matched at one junction end, which may reflect a read error. The chain combines TRBV6-2 or TRBV6-3 with TRBJ1-3; the D is unclear. This CDR3 is built from 14 residues. Germline values: CDR1 MNHEY, CDR2 SVGEGT. CDR3 sequence: CASSNSPTGDTIYF. The CDR3, as DNA: TGTGCCAGCAGCAACTCTCCTACTGGAGACACCATATATTTT.

The chain combines TRBV6-2 or TRBV6-3 with TRBJ2-1; 7 bases match TRBD2. The CDR3 runs to 14 residues. With 2 bases clipped from V and 3 bases from J, the junction kept 1 base outside the gene matches. CDR1 is MNHEY, CDR2 SVGEGT, per germline. The CDR3 protein is CASSYGLDYNEQFF. CDR3 coding DNA: TGTGCCAGCAGTTACGGACTAGACTACAATGAGCAGTTCTTC.

J is TRBJ2-7 and V is TRBV11-2, with 8 bases identical to TRBD1. The CDR3 loop spans 16 amino acids. The ends lost 5 bases at V and 5 bases at J; junction bases unmatched: 14. Per germline, CDR1 SGHAT and CDR2 FQNNGV. The CDR3 DNA follows: TGTGCCAGCAGCAACTATGCAGGGGGCGGGTCAGACGAGCAGTACTTC. This translates into CASSNYAGGGSDEQYF.

The chain carries TRBV4-1 and TRBJ1-5; 8 bases match TRBD1. The V gene's germline CDR1 is MGHRA and CDR2 YSYEKL. V was clipped by 1 base and J by 2 bases; unmatched bases: 10. The CDR3 runs 18 residues. CDR3: CASSQAPAGGMGNQPQHF. The CDR3 DNA follows: TGCGCCAGCAGCCAAGCCCCGGCAGGGGGCATGGGCAATCAGCCCCAGCATTTT.

This chain uses TRBV4-1 with TRBJ2-7; 9 positions agree with TRBD2. CDR1 and CDR2 (germline): MGHRA, YSYEKL. With V trimmed by 10 bases and J by 2 bases, 9 bases remained unmatched. This CDR3 has 14 amino acids. DNA of the CDR3: TGCGCCAACAGTTCTAGCGGGGCTACCTACGAGCAGTACTTC. Protein sequence: CANSSSGATYEQYF.

The V gene is TRBV9, the J gene TRBJ2-1, with TRBD2 matching 11 bases. The CDR3 has 16 amino acids. The germline V gene has CDR1 SGDLS and CDR2 YYNGEE. J lost 4 bases, V lost 3 bases, and 6 bases had no gene match. The CDR3 loop reads CASSARLAGGYNEQFF. The CDR3 nucleotides read TGTGCCAGCAGCGCTAGGCTAGCGGGGGGTTACAATGAGCAGTTCTTC.

The chain carries TRBV7-9 and TRBJ2-6; 8 bases fit TRBD1. CDR1 is SEHNR, CDR2 FQNEAQ, per germline (reference sequence). Trimming cost V 0 bases and J 0 bases; bases outside gene matches: 4. The CDR3 extends over 18 amino acids. The CDR3 is CASSLAWTGPSGANVLTF. Here the CDR3 DNA reads TGTGCCAGCAGCTTAGCGTGGACAGGGCCCTCTGGGGCCAACGTCCTGACTTTC.